This entry features one T cell receptor (beta chain) sequence. The data were obtained in a study of OX40 agonist ivuxolimab in advanced cancers. Germline CDR1 SEHNR, CDR2 FQNEAQ (reference sequence). The V gene lost 1 base and the J gene lost 1 base, with 11 bases spanning the gap. CDR3 length equals 15 residues. Profiling relied on immunoSEQ multiplex PCR, and the TCRdb table lists in-frame clones only, not all of them. The repertoire holds tens of thousands of clones, with 90% as singletons. The sample consisted of CD4+ or CD8+ T cells sorted from blood, taken in a trial of the OX40 agonist ivuxolimab. This sequence originates from an adult with an advanced solid tumor such as melanoma, head and neck, liver or kidney cancer. The J gene is TRBJ2-7, the V gene TRBV7-9; D might be TRBD2 (5 bases). For the CDR3, the DNA is TGTGCCAGCAGCTTAGACAGACCGGGGTCCTACGAGCAGTACTTC. Protein sequence: CASSLDRPGSYEQYF.